This TCR beta chain was identified during a study of cytomegalovirus exposure and HLA in healthy donors. General study points: Most of the TCR beta V segments (in an earlier analysis) were productive either about 87% or about 30% of the time. The listing of 150 to 200 TCR beta chains classed them as cytomegalovirus-associated. Across donors, most TCRs were seen rarely, yet some public ones were widespread.

V dropped 5 bases and J dropped 7; count of bases not matched to a gene: 7. The CDR3 covers 15 residues. Per germline, CDR1 PRHDT and CDR2 FYEKMQ (reference sequence). On this clone itself: Its target is not known.

Primers for the PCR totalled 60 Vbeta and 13 Jbeta. Method: immunoSEQ multiplex PCR; TCRdb's copy keeps in-frame clones and lacks some. Of around 25,000 clones listed, more than 70% were seen once; the top ten hold around 4.5%. J is TRBJ1-6 and V is TRBV13; 8 nucleotides agree with TRBD1. This TCR was recovered from a male donor in good health and CMV-seronegative. Material: PBMCs. The CDR3 loop reads CASSGTGEGNSPLHF. The CDR3 DNA reads TGTGCCAGCAGCGGGACAGGAGAGGGCAATTCACCCCTCCACTTT.